The next 9 T cell receptor beta chains were all read from a single sample in a study of T cell responses to AZD1222 COVID-19 vaccine. Clones were read by immunoSEQ multiplex PCR, and TCRdb kept only the in-frame ones, dropping some. The data contain around 8,000 clones, roughly 90% of them singletons. The specimen was peripheral blood, collected 28 days after the second AZD1222 dose. The receptors shown here come from an adult who received the AZD1222 COVID-19 vaccine.

The V call is TRBV7-2, the J call TRBJ2-1, with 8 bases identical to TRBD2. The CDR3 is 16 residues long. The V gene's germline CDR1 is SGHTA and CDR2 FQGNSA. V gave up 0 bases and J gave up 3 bases; unmatched junction bases: 4. The CDR3 DNA reads as TGTGCCAGCAGCTTAGCAACTAGCGGCTACTACAATGAGCAGTTCTTC. This codes for CASSLATSGYYNEQFF.

A single count supports this clone. The chain combines TRBV3-1 (or the pseudogene TRBV3-2) with TRBJ1-4; D perhaps matches TRBD1 (6 bases). The CDR3 is 13 residues long. CDR1 LGHDT and CDR2 YNNKEL come from the germline V gene (reference sequence). V was shortened by 1 base and J by 6 bases, with 6 bases between the two germline ends. The CDR3 coding sequence is TGTGCCAGCAGCCAAGGACAGGATGAAAAACTGTTTTTT. It encodes CASSQGQDEKLFF.

The chain uses TRBV6-5 and TRBJ1-1, with unresolved D. V was cut by 0 bases and J by 7 bases, with 9 bases left in between. The CDR3 covers 13 residues. CDR1 is MNHEY and CDR2 is SVGAGI in the germline V gene. CDR3 sequence: CASSYSSQNEAFF. CDR3 nucleotides: TGTGCCAGCAGTTACTCTTCGCAAAATGAAGCTTTCTTT.

V is TRBV7-2 and J is TRBJ2-3; D possibly corresponds to TRBD1 (5 bases). The CDR3 has 15 residues. The V gene lost 4 bases and the J gene lost 2 bases, with 13 bases spanning the gap. Germline V gene sequence: CDR1 SGHTA, CDR2 FQGNSA. The CDR3 sequence: CASSSDGQVTDTQYF. The CDR3, as DNA: TGTGCCAGCAGCTCCGACGGACAAGTCACAGATACGCAGTATTTT.

The rearrangement uses TRBV30 and TRBJ2-1; 7 bases align to TRBD1. J was trimmed by 5 bases and V by 4 bases; bases with no gene match: 14. Germline lookup yields CDR1 GTSNPN and CDR2 SVGIG (reference sequence). The length of the CDR3 is 16 residues. In DNA form, the CDR3 reads TGTGCCTGGACCAAGAAACCGGGACAGCCTAACAATGAGCAGTTCTTC. This translates into CAWTKKPGQPNNEQFF.

This chain links TRBV9 with TRBJ2-7, with 7 positions matching TRBD2. The V gene end was trimmed by 5 bases and the J gene end by 0 bases; junction bases not matched to a gene: 8. Germline CDR1 is SGDLS and CDR2 is YYNGEE. The CDR3 length is 15 residues. The CDR3 sequence: CASSERGGSSYEQYF. As DNA, the CDR3 is TGTGCCAGCAGTGAACGAGGCGGGAGCTCCTACGAGCAGTACTTC.

This chain uses TRBV27 with TRBJ1-2; D may be TRBD1 (6 bases). Deletions cut 3 bases from V and 7 bases from J, with 15 bases between. Per germline, CDR1 MNHEY and CDR2 SMNVEV (reference sequence). The CDR3 contains 14 residues. In DNA form, the CDR3 reads TGTGCCAGCAGTTTGGGGGGCGCGTTGGGTGGCTACACCTTC. Encoded protein: CASSLGGALGGYTF.

V gene TRBV2 combines with J gene TRBJ1-5; D unclear. The V end lost 4 bases, the J end lost 0 bases, and 7 bases lay between the germline ends. This CDR3 has 14 amino acids. Per germline, CDR1 SNHLY and CDR2 FYNNEI. CDR3 DNA: TGTGCCAGCAGTGCCCAAACTAGCAATCAGCCCCAGCATTTT. It codes for CASSAQTSNQPQHF.

The rearrangement links TRBV19 to TRBJ2-2; 7 bases line up with TRBD1. The germline V gene has CDR1 LNHDA and CDR2 SQIVND (reference sequence). The CDR3 extends over 13 amino acids. With 5 bases clipped from V and 6 bases from J, the junction kept 3 bases outside the gene matches. This CDR3 is CASSADRAGELFF. In DNA, the CDR3 is TGTGCCAGTAGTGCCGACAGGGCCGGGGAGCTGTTTTTT.